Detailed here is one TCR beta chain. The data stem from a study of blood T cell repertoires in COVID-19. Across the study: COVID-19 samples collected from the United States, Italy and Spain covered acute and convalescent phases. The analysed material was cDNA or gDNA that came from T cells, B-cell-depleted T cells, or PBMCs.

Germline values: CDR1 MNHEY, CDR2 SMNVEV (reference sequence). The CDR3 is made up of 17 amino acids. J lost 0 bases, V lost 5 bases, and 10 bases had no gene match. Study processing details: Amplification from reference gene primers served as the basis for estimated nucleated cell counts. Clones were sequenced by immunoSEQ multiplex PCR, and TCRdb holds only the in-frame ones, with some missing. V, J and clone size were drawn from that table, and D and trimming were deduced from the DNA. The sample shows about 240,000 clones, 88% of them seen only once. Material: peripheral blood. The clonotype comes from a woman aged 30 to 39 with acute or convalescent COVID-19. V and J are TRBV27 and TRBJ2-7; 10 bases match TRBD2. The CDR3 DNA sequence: TGTGCCAGCAGTGGGCCGGGACTAGCGAAATACTCCTACGAGCAGTACTTC. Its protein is CASSGPGLAKYSYEQYF.